This T cell receptor (beta chain) was captured in a study of neurological immune-mediated disorders. Germline CDR1 and CDR2: LNHNV and YYDKDF (reference sequence). The CDR3 consists of 15 residues. V was clipped by 1 base and J by 2 bases, with 12 bases between them. This clonotype was picked up many times. Regarding time point: longitudinal time-point 2. TCRdb independently ran MiXCR on the 5' RACE reads; one entry per CDR3 protein. The table records about 80,000 distinct CDR3 sequences, about 5% of them present only once. The sequencing sample was made of PBMCs. This receptor was taken from a woman aged 60-75 years with multiple sclerosis. This chain links TRBV15 with TRBJ2-7; D not certain. CDR3: CATSRGPGSTYEQYF. CDR3 nucleotide sequence: TGTGCCACCAGCAGAGGCCCCGGGTCCACCTACGAGCAGTACTTC.